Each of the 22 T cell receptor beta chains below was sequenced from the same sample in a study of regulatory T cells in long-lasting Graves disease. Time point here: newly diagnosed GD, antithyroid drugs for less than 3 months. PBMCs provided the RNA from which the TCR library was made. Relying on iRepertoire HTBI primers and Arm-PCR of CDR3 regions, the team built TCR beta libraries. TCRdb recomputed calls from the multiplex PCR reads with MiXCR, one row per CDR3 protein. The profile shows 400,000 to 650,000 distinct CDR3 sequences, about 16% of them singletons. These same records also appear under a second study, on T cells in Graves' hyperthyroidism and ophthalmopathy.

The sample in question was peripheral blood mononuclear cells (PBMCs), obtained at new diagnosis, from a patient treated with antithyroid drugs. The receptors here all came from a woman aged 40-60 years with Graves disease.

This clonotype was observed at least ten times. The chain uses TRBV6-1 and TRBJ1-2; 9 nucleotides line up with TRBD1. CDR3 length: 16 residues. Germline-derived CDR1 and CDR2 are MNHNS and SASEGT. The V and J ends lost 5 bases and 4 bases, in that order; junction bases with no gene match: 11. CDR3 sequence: CASSPPGQGTFYGYTF. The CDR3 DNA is TGTGCCAGCAGTCCCCCGGGACAGGGAACATTCTATGGCTACACCTTC.

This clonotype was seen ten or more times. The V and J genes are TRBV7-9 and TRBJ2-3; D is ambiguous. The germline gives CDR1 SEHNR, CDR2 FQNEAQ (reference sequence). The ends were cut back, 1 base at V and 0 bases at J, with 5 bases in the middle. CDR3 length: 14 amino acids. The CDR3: CASSLEASTDTQYF. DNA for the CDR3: TGTGCCAGCAGCTTAGAGGCCAGCACAGATACGCAGTATTTT.

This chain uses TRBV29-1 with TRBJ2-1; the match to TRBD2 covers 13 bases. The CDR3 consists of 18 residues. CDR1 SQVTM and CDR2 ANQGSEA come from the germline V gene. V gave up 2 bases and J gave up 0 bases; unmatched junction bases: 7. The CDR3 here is CSVETSGGAEGSYNEQFF. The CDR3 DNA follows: TGCAGCGTTGAAACTAGCGGGGGGGCGGAGGGCTCCTACAATGAGCAGTTCTTC.

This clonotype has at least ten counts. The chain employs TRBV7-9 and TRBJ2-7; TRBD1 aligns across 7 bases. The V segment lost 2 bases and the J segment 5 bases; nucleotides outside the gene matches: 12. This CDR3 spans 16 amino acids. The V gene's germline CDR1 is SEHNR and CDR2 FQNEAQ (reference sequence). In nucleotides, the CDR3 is TGTGCCAGCAGCTTATCCGGCTGGGCCAGGGGGAACGAGCAGTACTTC. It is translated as CASSLSGWARGNEQYF.

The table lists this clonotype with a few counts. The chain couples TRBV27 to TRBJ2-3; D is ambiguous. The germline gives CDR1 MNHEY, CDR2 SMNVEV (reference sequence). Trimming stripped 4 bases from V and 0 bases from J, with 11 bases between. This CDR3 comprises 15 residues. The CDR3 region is CASSSRLLSTDTQYF. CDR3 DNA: TGTGCCAGCAGTTCCAGACTGCTTAGCACAGATACGCAGTATTTT.

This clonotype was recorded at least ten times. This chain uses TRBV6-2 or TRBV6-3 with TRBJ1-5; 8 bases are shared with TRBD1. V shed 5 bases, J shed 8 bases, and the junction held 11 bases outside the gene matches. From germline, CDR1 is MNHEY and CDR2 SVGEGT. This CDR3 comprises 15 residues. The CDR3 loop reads CASSELDRASKPQHF. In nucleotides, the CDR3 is TGTGCCAGCAGTGAATTGGACAGGGCTTCGAAGCCCCAGCATTTT.

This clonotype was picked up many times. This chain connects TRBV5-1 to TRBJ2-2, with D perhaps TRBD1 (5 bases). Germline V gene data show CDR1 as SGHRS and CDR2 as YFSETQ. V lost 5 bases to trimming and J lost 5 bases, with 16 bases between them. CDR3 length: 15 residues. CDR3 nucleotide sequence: TGCGCCAGCAGTCTTGCCAGGGTGGGGACCGGGGAGCTGTTTTTT. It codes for CASSLARVGTGELFF.

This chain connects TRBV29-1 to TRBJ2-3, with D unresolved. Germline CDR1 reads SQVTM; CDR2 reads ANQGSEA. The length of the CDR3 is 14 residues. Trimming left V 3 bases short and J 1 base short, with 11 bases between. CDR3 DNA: TGCAGCGTTGATCAGTCTGGGGGCACAGATACGCAGTATTTT. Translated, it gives CSVDQSGGTDTQYF.

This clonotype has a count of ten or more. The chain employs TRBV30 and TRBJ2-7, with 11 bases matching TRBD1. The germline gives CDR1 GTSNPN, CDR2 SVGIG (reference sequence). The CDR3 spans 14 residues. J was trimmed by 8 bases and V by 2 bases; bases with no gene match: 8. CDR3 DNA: TGTGCCTGGAGTCTCCCACAGGACAGGGGGCAGCAGTACTTC. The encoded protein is CAWSLPQDRGQQYF.

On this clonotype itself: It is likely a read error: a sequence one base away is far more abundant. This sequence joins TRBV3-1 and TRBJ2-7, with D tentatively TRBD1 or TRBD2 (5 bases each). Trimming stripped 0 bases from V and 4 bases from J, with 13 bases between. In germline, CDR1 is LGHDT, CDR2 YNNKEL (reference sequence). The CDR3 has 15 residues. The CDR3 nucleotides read TGTGCCAGCAGCCAAGATCCGCAGGGACGTTACGAGCAGTACTTC. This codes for CASSQDPQGRYEQYF.

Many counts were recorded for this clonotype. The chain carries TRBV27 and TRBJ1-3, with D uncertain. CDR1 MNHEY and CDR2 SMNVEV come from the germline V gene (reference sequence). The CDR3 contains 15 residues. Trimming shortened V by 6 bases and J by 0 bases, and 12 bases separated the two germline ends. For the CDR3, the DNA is TGTGCCAGCAGCCCTGTTTTTAGCTCTGGAAACACCATATATTTT. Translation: CASSPVFSSGNTIYF.

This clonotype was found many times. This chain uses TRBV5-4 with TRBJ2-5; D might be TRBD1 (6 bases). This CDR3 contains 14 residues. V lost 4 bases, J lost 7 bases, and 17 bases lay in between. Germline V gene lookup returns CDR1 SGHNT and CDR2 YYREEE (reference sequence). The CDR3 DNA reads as TGTGCCAGCAGCCCCTTTGACAGGCAGAGGACCCAGTACTTC. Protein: CASSPFDRQRTQYF. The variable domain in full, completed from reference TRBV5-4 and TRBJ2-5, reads ETGVTQSPTHLIKTRGQQVTLRCSSQSGHNTVSWYQQALGQGPQFIFQYYREEENGRGNFPPRFSGLQFPNYSSELNVNALELDDSALYLCASSPFDRQRTQYFGPGTRLLVL.

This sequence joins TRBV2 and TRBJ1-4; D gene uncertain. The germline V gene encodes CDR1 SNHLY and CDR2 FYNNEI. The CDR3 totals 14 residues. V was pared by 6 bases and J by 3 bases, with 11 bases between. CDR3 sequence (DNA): TGTGCCAGCAGGGGATTTGCTGCTAATGAAAAACTGTTTTTT. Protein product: CASRGFAANEKLFF.

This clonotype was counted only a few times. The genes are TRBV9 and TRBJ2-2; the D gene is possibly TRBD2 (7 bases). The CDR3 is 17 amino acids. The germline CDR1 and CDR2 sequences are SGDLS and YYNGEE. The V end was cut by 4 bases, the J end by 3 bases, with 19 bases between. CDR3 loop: CASSTPRGGADTGELFF. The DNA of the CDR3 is TGTGCCAGCAGCACACCTCGAGGGGGGGCCGACACCGGGGAGCTGTTTTTT. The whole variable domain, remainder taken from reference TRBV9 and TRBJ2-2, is DSGVTQTPKHLITATGQRVTLRCSPRSGDLSVYWYQQSLDQGLQFLIQYYNGEERAKGNILERFSAQQFPDLHSELNLSSLELGDSALYFCASSTPRGGADTGELFFGEGSRLTVL.

In nucleotides, the CDR3 is TGTGCCAGTAGTATTGGAACAGGGGTGAACACTGAAGCTTTCTTT. Its translation is CASSIGTGVNTEAFF. V gene TRBV19 combines with J gene TRBJ1-1, with 7 bases matching TRBD1. The length of the CDR3 is 15 residues. CDR1 is LNHDA and CDR2 is SQIVND in the germline V gene (reference sequence). The trim removed 3 bases at V and 0 bases at J, leaving 4 bases unmatched.

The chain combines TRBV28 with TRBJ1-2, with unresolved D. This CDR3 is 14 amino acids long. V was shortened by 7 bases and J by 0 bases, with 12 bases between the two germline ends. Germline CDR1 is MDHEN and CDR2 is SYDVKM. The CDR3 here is CASTLKGPNYGYTF. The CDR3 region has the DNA TGTGCCAGCACCCTAAAGGGCCCTAACTATGGCTACACCTTC.

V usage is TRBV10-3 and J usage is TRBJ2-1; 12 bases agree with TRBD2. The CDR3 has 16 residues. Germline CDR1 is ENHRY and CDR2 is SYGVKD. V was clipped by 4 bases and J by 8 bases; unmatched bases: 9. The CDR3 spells CAISASGGATGYEQFF. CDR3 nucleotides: TGTGCCATCAGTGCTAGCGGGGGGGCTACGGGTTATGAGCAGTTCTTC.

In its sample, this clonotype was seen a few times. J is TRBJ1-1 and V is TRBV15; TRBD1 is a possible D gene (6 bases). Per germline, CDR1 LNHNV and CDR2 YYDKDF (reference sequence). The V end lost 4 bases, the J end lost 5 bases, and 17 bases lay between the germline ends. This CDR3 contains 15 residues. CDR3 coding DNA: TGTGCCACCAGCAACGAAGGGGGAATGAGGACTGAAGCTTTCTTT. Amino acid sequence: CATSNEGGMRTEAFF.

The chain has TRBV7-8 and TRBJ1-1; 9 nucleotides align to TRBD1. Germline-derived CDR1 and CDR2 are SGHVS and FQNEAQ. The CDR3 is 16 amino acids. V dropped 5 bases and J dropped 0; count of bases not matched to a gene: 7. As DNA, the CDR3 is TGTGCCAGCAGCGACAGGGGGGGCTACATGAACACTGAAGCTTTCTTT. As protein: CASSDRGGYMNTEAFF.

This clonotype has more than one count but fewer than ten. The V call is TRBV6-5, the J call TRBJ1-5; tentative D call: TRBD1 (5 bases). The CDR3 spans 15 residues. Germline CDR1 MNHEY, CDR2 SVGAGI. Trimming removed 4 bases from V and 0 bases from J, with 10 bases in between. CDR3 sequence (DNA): TGTGCCAGCAGTTGTCCGGGGGATAGCAATCAGCCCCAGCATTTT. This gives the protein CASSCPGDSNQPQHF.

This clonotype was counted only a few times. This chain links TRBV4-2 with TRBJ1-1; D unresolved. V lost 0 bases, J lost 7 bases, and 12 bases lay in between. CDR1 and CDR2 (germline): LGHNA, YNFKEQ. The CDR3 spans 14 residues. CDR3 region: CASSQEPGIVEAFF. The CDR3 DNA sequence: TGTGCCAGCAGCCAAGAACCTGGAATAGTTGAAGCTTTCTTT.

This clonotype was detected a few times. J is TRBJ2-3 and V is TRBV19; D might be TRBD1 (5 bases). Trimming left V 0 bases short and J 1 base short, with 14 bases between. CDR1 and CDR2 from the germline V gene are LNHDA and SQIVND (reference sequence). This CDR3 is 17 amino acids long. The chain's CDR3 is CASSIDSNRFGTDTQYF. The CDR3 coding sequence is TGTGCCAGTAGTATAGATTCCAACAGGTTTGGCACAGATACGCAGTATTTT.